What follows describes a single TCR beta chain. Its antigen target is currently unknown. Base qualities are missing; no much larger clone stands one base away. Library prep was done by the immunoSEQ multiplex PCR assay. In the paper's pipeline: A statistical classification framework was built to diagnose cytomegalovirus status from the catalog of TCR beta chain sequences. TCRdb took over this immuneACCESS table, retaining in-frame rearrangements with V and J assigned. Such tables are incomplete; in checked studies, under half of the missing clones stem from an unresolved V gene, and the remainder is unexplained. V and J calls and clone size are given by that table; D and trimming were obtained from the DNA. The sample table contains about 73,000 clones; only one count was recorded for approximately 94% of them. Roughly 1% of the sample comes from the top ten. V trim: 4 bases; J trim: 2 bases; unmatched bases: 10. The cysteine opens and the phenylalanine closes a CDR3 of 16 amino acids. Of all the DNA, just the CDR3 is kept, 48 bases in frame from base 1. The germline V gene supplies CDR1 MNHNS and CDR2 SASEGT.

Donors formed part of the validation cohort, which comprised about 120 subjects and was distinct from the first cohort of under 750 subjects. This sample was taken from a study of cytomegalovirus exposure and HLA in healthy donors (dated by TCRdb to about 2017). Notes on the research overall: A later analysis indicated that the 120 validation repertoires were generated on the platform also employed for the 720 or so repertoires of the first cohort. The study aimed to test whether signatures of past pathogen exposure could be identified by cataloging public T cell receptors. Besides the first cohort of roughly 660 subjects, a separate validation cohort made up of over a hundred different subjects was used. To predict cytomegalovirus infection status, the study combined high-throughput TCR immunosequencing, statistical association of individual TCRs with disease status, and machine learning.

Paper-wide results and their limitations: A total of roughly 160 TCR beta chains were listed by the study as associated with cytomegalovirus. The validation cohort had no HLA typing available for a later analysis, so co-occurrence within that cohort was assessed over all 120 or so repertoires. Cytomegalovirus status was reported to be diagnosed by the classifier with high specificity and sensitivity in both the original and validation cohorts. Three of the identified cytomegalovirus-associated TCR beta chains were confirmed in vitro to be specific for cytomegalovirus antigens. Most TCR sequences were seen in very few donors, while some public TCRs were found in many individuals. According to the authors, the approach could potentially be generalized to other disease states and immunological phenotypes. A later analysis found that TCRs clustered in the first cohort also tended to co-occur in the approximately 120 validation repertoires, with 94% of cluster scores above 0.

Recombination connected TRBV6-1 to TRBJ2-5, and 7 junction bases match TRBD2. This sequence was found in a woman between 18 and 30 years old in good health and CMV-seronegative. Sequencing was performed on PBMCs. CDR3 region: CASSVRSSGLQETQYF. The bases are TGTGCCAGCAGTGTGCGCTCTAGCGGCCTGCAAGAGACCCAGTACTTC.